The entry below describes one TCR beta chain. This clone's antigen is unknown. One base away there is no much larger clone; base qualities are not given. The cohort consisted of fewer than 700 healthy bone marrow donors. All cohort members were sampled while nominally healthy, although unrecorded immune exposures were likely present. The donor was CMV seropositive and belonged to the group of some 290 seropositive cohort members. Every donor gave a peripheral blood sample, and the peripheral blood mononuclear cells from that sample were used for TCR beta sequencing. Genomic DNA extraction from the blood cell samples was performed with the Qiagen DNeasy Blood Extraction Kit. The data are from a study of cytomegalovirus exposure and HLA in healthy donors (dated 2017 in TCRdb). Some background on the complete study: According to an earlier analysis of 450 to 650 of the donors, about 179 million T cells yielded 120 million or so unique TCR beta sequences and about 300 Gb of sequence data. An early release covering roughly 600 HLA-typed donors comprised roughly 300 gigabases of sequencing data and roughly 85 million unique TCR sequences. Every repertoire in the discovery cohort had been generated on one and the same sequencing platform. In the later analysis, no new phenotypic data were used to find candidate immune exposures; instead, reliance was placed on TCR beta sequences and their occurrence across donors. To study patterns of TCR occurrence, a later analysis re-analyzed previously published TCR beta repertoires from around 660 donors and added high-resolution HLA genotyping. To predict cytomegalovirus infection status, the study combined high-throughput TCR immunosequencing, statistical association of individual TCRs with disease status, and machine learning. Both class I and class II loci were covered by HLA typing, at four-digit resolution. Typing coverage varied by locus: roughly 620-640 donors for A, B, C, DRB1 and DQB1; approximately 500 for DQA1; about 570 for DPA1; around 450 for DPB1. Donor age, sex, ethnicity and CMV serostatus were collected together with the repertoire data. Genome-wide SNP genotypes for about 55% of the 666 donors were used in a later genetic analysis, which treated that subset as a discovery cohort. Besides the first cohort of around 700 subjects, a separate validation cohort made up of 95 to 150 different subjects was used. An earlier analysis of several hundred of the donors used high-throughput TCR beta sequencing to judge whether each TCR beta V gene segment behaved as functional or pseudogenic. Because of strong linkage in the cohort, roughly five DR-DQ haplotypes were treated as single units for association and clustering. The study was designed to test whether signatures of past pathogen exposure could be identified by cataloging public T cell receptors. The study used immunosequencing to profile the T cell repertoires of 666 subjects and linked those repertoires to cytomegalovirus serostatus. Among under 450 genotyped donors of the cohort, an average of around 240,000 unique TCR beta nucleotide sequences were sequenced per donor, roughly 18% of them non-productive. Of the 300 to 400 genotyped donors, about 80% fell in the genetic ancestry cluster associated with self-reported Caucasian donors. Overall study results and their limits: In a later analysis, 16,951 TCR beta sequences were associated with specific HLA alleles at a false discovery rate of 0.05. Because the 87-base-pair reads could not distinguish some IMGT-functional V segments, including TRBV6-2 and TRBV6-3, those segments were excluded. A few of the identified cytomegalovirus-associated TCR beta chains were confirmed in vitro to be specific for cytomegalovirus antigens. In a later analysis, HLA-associated TCR beta chains were found to be more clonally expanded and to have lower generation probabilities than equally common non-associated chains. The only immune exposure information available for the cohort was CMV serostatus. An association between a missense DCLRE1C variant and V-gene and J-gene trimming of TCR beta chains was found in a later genetic analysis and replicated in an independent cohort. A further reported finding was that TCR beta sequences accurately predicted the HLA-A and HLA-B alleles for most subjects in the first cohort. A cluster of highly shared sequence variants was judged likely to represent a technical artifact of the sequencing pipeline. In a later analysis, TCR association rates were found to vary across HLA loci, with the most associated TCRs seen for DRB1 alleles and the fewest for HLA-C alleles. Presence/absence analyses assumed roughly uniform sequencing depth across donors, an assumption that may not hold. The authors suggested that the approach could potentially be generalized to other disease states and immunological phenotypes. The earlier analysis of some 560 of the donors excluded fewer than 20 rarely observed V segments, including chromosome 9 orphons, because counts were too low. Because HLA typing was missing for some donors at each locus, association tests included only the typed subset. In a later analysis, several top co-occurrence clusters were reported to appear linked to parvovirus B19, influenza, CMV and Epstein-Barr virus. The classifier was reported to diagnose cytomegalovirus status with high specificity and sensitivity in both the original cohort and the validation cohort. Most TCR sequences were seen in very few donors, while some public TCRs were found in many individuals. In a later analysis, most CMV-associated TCR beta chains were found to appear HLA-restricted, with HLA associations seemingly driven largely by CMV exposure. In this cohort, only TCR beta chains were sequenced, and detectable features were limited by the absence of alpha or paired-chain data. The study gave a list of some 150 TCR beta chains associated with cytomegalovirus. Linkage disequilibrium might explain the correlated functional status among segregating V segments, but an unknown experimental factor could not be ruled out. When HLA alleles, especially DR and DQ, strongly co-occurred, TCR associations were difficult to assign to individual alleles. Compared with the roughly 670-donor mean, donors in an Asian-associated ancestry cluster had fewer N-insertions in productive TCRs, according to a later genetic analysis. In an earlier analysis of some 640 of the donors, most TCR beta V segments were observed in productive rearrangements about 87% or about 30% of the time, broadly matching IMGT annotations.

CDR1 and CDR2, looked up from the germline V gene (reference sequence), are SEHNR and FQNEAQ. Cut back by 5 bases and 7 bases, the V and J ends lie 12 bases apart. The CDR3 numbers 14 residues from cysteine through phenylalanine. The only DNA kept is the CDR3, 42 bases in frame from the first base. Preparation of the library involved the immunoSEQ multiplex PCR assay. For the multiplex PCR, a mixture combining 60 forward primers for TCR Vbeta segments and 13 reverse primers for TCR Jbeta segments was used. A multiplex PCR assay on genomic DNA amplified the CDR3 region of rearranged TCR beta genes. Amplified TCR beta libraries were sequenced as 87-base-pair reads on the Illumina HiSeq System. In the paper's pipeline: Across the 600 to 700 repertoires, a later analysis counted 60 million to 90 million unique TCR beta chains, about 10 million of which were shared by at least two donors. A nearest-neighbor algorithm error-corrected the raw reads and collapsed the reads into unique sequences, merging closely related sequences to remove PCR and sequencing errors. To assign V, D and J gene segments, CDR3 sequences were aligned to IMGT reference sequences. For a sequence to be retained, a match of at least six nucleotides to both a V gene segment and a J gene segment was required. Rearrangements were classified as productive when the CDR3 lacked stop codons and remained in frame with V and J, and all other rearrangements were classified as non-productive. Following IMGT convention, CDR3 was defined as the stretch from the second conserved V-encoded cysteine to the conserved J-encoded phenylalanine. The earlier analysis of about 620 of the donors excluded sequences that lacked an unambiguous match to a single V gene segment. An earlier analysis of roughly 590 of the donors called V segments functional above 56.7% productive rearrangements and segregating when the between-donor standard deviation exceeded 5%. A statistical classification framework was built for diagnosing cytomegalovirus status from the catalog of TCR beta chain sequences. In a later analysis, TCR nucleotide sequences were compared against IMGT/GENE-DB human TR gene sequences so that V and J genes could be assigned. Using the TCRdist pipeline, a later analysis assigned CDR3 sequences along with most-parsimonious VDJ recombination scenarios. A later analysis defined each TCR beta chain by its CDR3 amino acid sequence plus V-gene family, and excluded reads lacking a unique V-gene family. In a later analysis, 450 to 600 highly shared, low-generation-probability nucleotide sequences were removed to address suspected cross-contamination and a sequencing artifact. A later analysis calculated a clonal expansion index for each public chain from normalized within-repertoire ranks of inferred template counts. In a later analysis, generation probabilities were computed with a VDJ recombination model fitted to out-of-frame rearrangements, and the resulting probabilities were checked against IGoR. In a later analysis, hypergeometric tests were used to score TCR-TCR, TCR-HLA and TCR-CMV co-occurrence, with a repertoire-size bias correction applied to TCR pairs. False discovery rates were estimated in a later analysis by permuting HLA or CMV assignments 20 times. In a later analysis, co-occurring TCRs were grouped using DBSCAN, with TCRdist sequence similarity added in when clustering inside HLA-allele-positive subsets. Repertoires with fewer than 30,000 or more than 120,000 public chains, plus five repertoires with anomalous nucleotide sharing, were excluded from co-occurrence clustering. Sourced from immuneACCESS, this table was stored by TCRdb with only in-frame sequences that have V and J called. A share of the clones is absent; for the studies checked, an unresolved V gene accounts for under half, and the remainder has no known explanation. Clonal size and the V and J genes are those of that table, whereas D and trimming came from the DNA. The sample table shows 130,000 or so clones, and approximately 69% are seen once. The ten largest clones represent 6% to 8% of the sample.

Specimen: PBMCs. The receptor comes from a man between 35 and 55 years old in good health and CMV-seropositive. In this chain, TRBV7-9 is recombined with TRBJ1-6; TRBD1 is a possible D gene, resting on 6 matching bases. The CDR3 region: CASSATGMNSPLHF. The nucleotide sequence is TGTGCCAGCAGCGCCACAGGGATGAATTCACCCCTCCACTTT.